This T cell receptor beta chain came from a study of neurological immune-mediated disorders. Study-level points and caveats: The most TCR clonal expansion was seen in HTLV-1-associated myelopathy, and the least was seen in multiple sclerosis, which fell below healthy controls.

For this clonotype: What it recognizes is unknown.

5'RACE generated cDNA with 10-nucleotide random UMIs. In each sequencing run, over 170 million TCR-beta sequences were generated from 15-18 subjects. MiXCR was run by TCRdb on the 5' RACE reads, yielding one entry per CDR3 protein. The sample lists about 21,000 distinct CDR3 sequences, around 14% occurring once. The germline V gene encodes CDR1 DFQATT and CDR2 SNEGSKA (reference sequence). Trimming shortened V by 5 bases and J by 5 bases, and 16 bases separated the two germline ends. The CDR3 has 14 residues. The chain combines TRBV20-1 with TRBJ2-1; unclear D gene. This receptor was identified in a female donor with HTLV-1-associated myelopathy (HAM/TSP). Sample: PBMCs. The CDR3 spells CSASHSPPHNEQFF. The DNA of the CDR3 is TGCAGTGCTTCCCACAGCCCACCTCACAATGAGCAGTTCTTC.